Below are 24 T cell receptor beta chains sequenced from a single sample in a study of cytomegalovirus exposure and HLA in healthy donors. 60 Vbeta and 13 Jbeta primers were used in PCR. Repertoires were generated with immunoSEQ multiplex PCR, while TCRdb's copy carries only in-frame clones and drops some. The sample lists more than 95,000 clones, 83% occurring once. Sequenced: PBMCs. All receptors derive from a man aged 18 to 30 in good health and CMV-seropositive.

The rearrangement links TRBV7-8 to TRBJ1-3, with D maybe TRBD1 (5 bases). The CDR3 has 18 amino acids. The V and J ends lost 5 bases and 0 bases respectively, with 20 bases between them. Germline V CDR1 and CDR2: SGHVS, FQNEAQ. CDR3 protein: CASSPRVPGTSSGNTIYF. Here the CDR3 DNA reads TGTGCCAGCAGCCCCCGGGTGCCAGGGACTAGCTCTGGAAACACCATATATTTT.

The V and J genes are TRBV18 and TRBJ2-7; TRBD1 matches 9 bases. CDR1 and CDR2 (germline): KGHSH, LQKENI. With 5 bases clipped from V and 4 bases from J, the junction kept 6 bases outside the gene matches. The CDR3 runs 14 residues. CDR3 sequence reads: CASSSGTGIYEQYF. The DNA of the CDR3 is TGTGCCAGCTCATCCGGGACAGGGATTTACGAGCAGTACTTC.

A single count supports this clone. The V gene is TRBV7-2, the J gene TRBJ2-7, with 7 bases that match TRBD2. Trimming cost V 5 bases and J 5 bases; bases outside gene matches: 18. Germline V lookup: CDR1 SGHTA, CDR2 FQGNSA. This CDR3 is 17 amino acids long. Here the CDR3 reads CASSPKKGRGRGDEQYF. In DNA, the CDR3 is TGTGCCAGCAGCCCCAAAAAGGGGAGGGGCCGCGGGGACGAGCAGTACTTC. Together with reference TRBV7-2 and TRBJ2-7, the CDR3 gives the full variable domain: GAGVSQSPSNKVTEKGKDVELRCDPISGHTALYWYRQSLGQGLEFLIYFQGNSAPDKSGLPSDRFSAERTGGSVSTLTIQRTQQEDSAVYLCASSPKKGRGRGDEQYFGPGTRLTVT.

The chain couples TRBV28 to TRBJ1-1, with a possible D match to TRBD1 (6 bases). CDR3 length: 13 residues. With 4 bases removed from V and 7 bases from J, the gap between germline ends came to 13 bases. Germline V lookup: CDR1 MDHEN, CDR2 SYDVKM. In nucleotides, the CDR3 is TGTGCCAGCAGTTCCAGGCAGGGGATTGAAGCTTTCTTT. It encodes CASSSRQGIEAFF.

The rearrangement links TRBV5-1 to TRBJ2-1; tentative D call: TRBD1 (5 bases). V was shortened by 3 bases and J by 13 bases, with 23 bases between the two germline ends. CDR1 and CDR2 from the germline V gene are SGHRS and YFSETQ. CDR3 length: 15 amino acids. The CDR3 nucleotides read TGCGCCAGCAGCTGGGGCCCTCTTCTGCAGATCACACAGTTCTTC. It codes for CASSWGPLLQITQFF.

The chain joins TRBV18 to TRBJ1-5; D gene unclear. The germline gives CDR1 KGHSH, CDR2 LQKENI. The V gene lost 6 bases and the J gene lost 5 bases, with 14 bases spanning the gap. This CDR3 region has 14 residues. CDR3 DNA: TGTGCCAGCTCGTCCGAGAGGTGGGATCAGCCCCAGCATTTT. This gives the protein CASSSERWDQPQHF.

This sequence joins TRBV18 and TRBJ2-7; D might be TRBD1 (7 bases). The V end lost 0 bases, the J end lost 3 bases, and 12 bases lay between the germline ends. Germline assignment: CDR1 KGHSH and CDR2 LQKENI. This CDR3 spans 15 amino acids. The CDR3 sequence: CASSPPGGQIYEQYF. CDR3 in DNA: TGTGCCAGCTCACCACCGGGGGGACAGATCTACGAGCAGTACTTC.

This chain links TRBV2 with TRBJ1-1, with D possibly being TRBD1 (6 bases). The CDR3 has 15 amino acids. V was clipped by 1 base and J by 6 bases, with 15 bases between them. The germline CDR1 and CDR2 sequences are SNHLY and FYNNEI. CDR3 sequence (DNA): TGTGCCAGCAGTGAAGTGGGCAGGGGTCTAGCTGAAGCTTTCTTT. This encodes CASSEVGRGLAEAFF.

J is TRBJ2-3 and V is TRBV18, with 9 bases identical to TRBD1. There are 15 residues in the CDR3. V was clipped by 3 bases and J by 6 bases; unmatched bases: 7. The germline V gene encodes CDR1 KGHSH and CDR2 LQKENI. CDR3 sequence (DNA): TGTGCCAGCTCACCCATCACAGGGGGCGCGGATACGCAGTATTTT. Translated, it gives CASSPITGGADTQYF.

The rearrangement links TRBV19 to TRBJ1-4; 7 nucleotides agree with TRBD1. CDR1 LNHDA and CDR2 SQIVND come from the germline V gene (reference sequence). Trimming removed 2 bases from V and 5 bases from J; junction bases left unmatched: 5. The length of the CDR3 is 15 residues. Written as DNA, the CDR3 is TGTGCCAGTAGTATAAGTGGGACAGACAATGAAAAACTGTTTTTT. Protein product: CASSISGTDNEKLFF.

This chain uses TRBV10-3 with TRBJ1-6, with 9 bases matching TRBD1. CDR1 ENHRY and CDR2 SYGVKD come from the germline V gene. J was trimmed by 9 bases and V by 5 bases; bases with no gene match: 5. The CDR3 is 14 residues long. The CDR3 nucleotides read TGTGCCATCAGTACGGACAGGGGTCGTTCACCCCTCCACTTT. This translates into CAISTDRGRSPLHF.

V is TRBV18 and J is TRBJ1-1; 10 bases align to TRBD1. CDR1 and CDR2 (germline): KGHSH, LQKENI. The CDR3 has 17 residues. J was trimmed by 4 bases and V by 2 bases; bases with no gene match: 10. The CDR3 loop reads CASSPGTGVVSGTEAFF. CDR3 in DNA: TGTGCCAGCTCACCAGGGACAGGGGTTGTCTCGGGCACTGAAGCTTTCTTT.

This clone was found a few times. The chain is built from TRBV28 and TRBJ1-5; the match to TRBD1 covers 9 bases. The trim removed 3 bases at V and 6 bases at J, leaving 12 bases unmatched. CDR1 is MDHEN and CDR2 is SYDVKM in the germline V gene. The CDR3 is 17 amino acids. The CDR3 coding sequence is TGTGCCAGCAGTTTTGGGTCGGGACAGGGTGTAGGTCAGCCCCAGCATTTT. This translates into CASSFGSGQGVGQPQHF.

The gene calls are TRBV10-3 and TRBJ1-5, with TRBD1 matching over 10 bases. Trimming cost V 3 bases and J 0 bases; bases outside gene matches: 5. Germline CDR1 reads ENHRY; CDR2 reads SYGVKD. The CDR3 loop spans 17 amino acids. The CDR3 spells CAISDPGQGYSNQPQHF. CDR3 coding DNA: TGTGCCATCAGTGATCCGGGACAGGGGTATAGCAATCAGCCCCAGCATTTT.

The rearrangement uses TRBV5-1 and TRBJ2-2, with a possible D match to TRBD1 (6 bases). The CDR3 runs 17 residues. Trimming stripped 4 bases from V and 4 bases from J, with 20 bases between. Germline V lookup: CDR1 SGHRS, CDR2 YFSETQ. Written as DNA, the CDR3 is TGCGCCAGCAGCACCCGAGACAGGTTCGGTCGCACCGGGGAGCTGTTTTTT. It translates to CASSTRDRFGRTGELFF.

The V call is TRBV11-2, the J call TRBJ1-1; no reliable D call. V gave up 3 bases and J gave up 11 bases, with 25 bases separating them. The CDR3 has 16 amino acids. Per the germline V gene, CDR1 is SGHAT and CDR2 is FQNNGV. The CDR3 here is CASSLEGSDYLSGAFF. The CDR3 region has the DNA TGTGCCAGCAGCTTGGAGGGTTCGGATTATCTTTCTGGGGCTTTCTTT.

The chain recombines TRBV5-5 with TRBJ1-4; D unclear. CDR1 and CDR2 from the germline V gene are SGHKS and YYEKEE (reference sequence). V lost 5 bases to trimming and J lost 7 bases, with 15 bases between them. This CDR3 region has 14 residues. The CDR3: CASSEMSLSEKLFF. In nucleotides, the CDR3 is TGTGCCAGCAGTGAAATGTCTCTTAGTGAAAAACTGTTTTTT.

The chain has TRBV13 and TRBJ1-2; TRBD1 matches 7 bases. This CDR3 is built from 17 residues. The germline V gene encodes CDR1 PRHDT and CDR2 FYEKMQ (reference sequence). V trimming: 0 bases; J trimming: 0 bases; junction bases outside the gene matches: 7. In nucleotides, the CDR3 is TGTGCCAGCAGCTTAGGCCAAGGGGGCAGGCCTAACTATGGCTACACCTTC. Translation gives CASSLGQGGRPNYGYTF. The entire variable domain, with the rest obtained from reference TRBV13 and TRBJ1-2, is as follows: AAGVIQSPRHLIKEKRETATLKCYPIPRHDTVYWYQQGPGQDPQFLISFYEKMQSDKGSIPDRFSAQQFSDYHSELNMSSLELGDSALYFCASSLGQGGRPNYGYTFGSGTRLTVV.

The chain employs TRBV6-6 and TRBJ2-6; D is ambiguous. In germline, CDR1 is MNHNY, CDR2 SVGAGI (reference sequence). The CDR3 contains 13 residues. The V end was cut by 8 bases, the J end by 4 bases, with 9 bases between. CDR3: CASQNVGANVLTF. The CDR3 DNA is TGTGCCAGCCAGAATGTAGGGGCCAACGTCCTGACTTTC.

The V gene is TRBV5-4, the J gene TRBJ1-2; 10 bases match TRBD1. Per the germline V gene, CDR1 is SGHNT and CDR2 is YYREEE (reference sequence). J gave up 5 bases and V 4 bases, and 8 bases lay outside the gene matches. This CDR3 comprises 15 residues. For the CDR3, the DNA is TGTGCCAGCAGCCCTGACAGGGGGCAAGAATATGGCTACACCTTC. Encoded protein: CASSPDRGQEYGYTF.

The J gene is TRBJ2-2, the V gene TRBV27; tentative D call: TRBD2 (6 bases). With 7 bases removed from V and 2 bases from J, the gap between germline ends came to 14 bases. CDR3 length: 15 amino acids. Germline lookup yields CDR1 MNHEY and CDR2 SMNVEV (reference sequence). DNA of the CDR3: TGTGCCAGCAAGACCGGGACTGTCAACACCGGGGAGCTGTTTTTT. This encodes CASKTGTVNTGELFF.

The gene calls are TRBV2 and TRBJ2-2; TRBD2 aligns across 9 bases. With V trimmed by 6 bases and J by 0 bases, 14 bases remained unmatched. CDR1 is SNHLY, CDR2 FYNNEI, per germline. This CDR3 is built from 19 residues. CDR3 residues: CASRPMAGGTSANTGELFF. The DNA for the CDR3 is TGTGCCAGCAGGCCCATGGCGGGGGGGACATCCGCGAACACCGGGGAGCTGTTTTTT.

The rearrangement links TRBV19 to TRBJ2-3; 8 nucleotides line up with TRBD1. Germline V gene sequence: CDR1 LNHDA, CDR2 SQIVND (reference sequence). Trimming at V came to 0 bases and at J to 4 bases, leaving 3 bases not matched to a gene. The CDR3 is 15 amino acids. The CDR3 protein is CASSIDPGGPDTQYF. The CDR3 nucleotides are TGTGCCAGTAGTATAGATCCAGGGGGCCCAGATACGCAGTATTTT.

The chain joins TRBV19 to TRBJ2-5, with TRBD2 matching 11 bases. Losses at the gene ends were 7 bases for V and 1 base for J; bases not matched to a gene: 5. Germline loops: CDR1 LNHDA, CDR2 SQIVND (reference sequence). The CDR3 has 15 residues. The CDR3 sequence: CASTLAGGGQETQYF. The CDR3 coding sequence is TGTGCCAGTACATTAGCGGGGGGGGGCCAAGAGACCCAGTACTTC.